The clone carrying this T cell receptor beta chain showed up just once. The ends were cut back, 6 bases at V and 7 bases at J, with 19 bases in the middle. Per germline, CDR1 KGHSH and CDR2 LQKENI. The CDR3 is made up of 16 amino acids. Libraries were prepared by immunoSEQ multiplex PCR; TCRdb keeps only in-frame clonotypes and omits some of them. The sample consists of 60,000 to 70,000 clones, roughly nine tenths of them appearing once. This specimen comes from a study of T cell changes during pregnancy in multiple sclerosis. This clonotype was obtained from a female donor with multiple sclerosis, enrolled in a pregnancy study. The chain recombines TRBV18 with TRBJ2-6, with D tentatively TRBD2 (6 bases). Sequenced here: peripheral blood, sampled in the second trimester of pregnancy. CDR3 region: CASSPLWGESANVLTF. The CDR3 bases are TGTGCCAGCTCCCCTCTCTGGGGGGAGAGTGCCAACGTCCTGACTTTC.